The text below deals with one T cell receptor (beta chain). The data stem from a study of T cell changes during pregnancy in multiple sclerosis. The CDR3 consists of 15 residues. Looked up from germline, CDR1 is LNHDA and CDR2 is SQIVND (reference sequence). The V and J ends lost 5 bases and 0 bases, in that order; junction bases with no gene match: 4. Sequenced by immunoSEQ multiplex PCR; TCRdb stores in-frame clones only, minus some. In the table there are about 120,000 clones, 90% to 95% of which are singletons. Sample: peripheral blood, taken before pregnancy. V and J are TRBV19 and TRBJ2-1; 7 bases fit TRBD1. The receptor's source is a female donor with multiple sclerosis, enrolled in a pregnancy study. CDR3 bases: TGTGCCAGTAGTCCGGGACAGAGCTCCTACAATGAGCAGTTCTTC. Translation: CASSPGQSSYNEQFF.